This TCR beta chain was profiled in a study of ipilimumab plus nivolumab after autologous stem cell transplantation (dated by TCRdb to the early 2020s). For context, the study as a whole: The median number of doses received by trial patients was four or five for ipilimumab and roughly eight for nivolumab. Patients with high-risk diffuse large B cell lymphoma, mature T cell lymphoma, or multiple myeloma undergoing autologous transplant were enrolled in the trial. The intent-to-treat population of the trial consisted of roughly 38 patients. Included in the myeloma cohort were high-risk transplant-naive patients as well as patients relapsing within 3 years of a first autologous transplant. On the study overall, not on this receptor specifically: The authors concluded that, as post-transplant consolidation, combined checkpoint inhibition appeared tolerable. The authors stated that profiles of the T cell receptor repertoire, regulatory T cell phenotype and gut microbiota provided a biologic rationale for studying this approach further.

Starting 14 to 28 days after the autologous transplant, patients began checkpoint therapy, which included ipilimumab at 1 mg/kg intravenously on day 1 of selected weeks. Nivolumab was administered at 3 mg/kg intravenously on day 1 of weeks 1, 4, 7, 10, and every two weeks through week 26. This was a Phase Ib clinical trial that tested ipilimumab plus nivolumab, given as combined checkpoint inhibition, for consolidation following autologous stem cell transplantation. This clone occurred a few times. Its binding antigen is unknown. Within one base of it there is no much larger clone, and no base qualities were kept. The protocol used for the library was the immunoSEQ multiplex PCR assay. In TCRdb, the immuneACCESS table is reduced to in-frame sequences with V and J assigned. These tables do not hold every clone; where another copy was compared, an unresolved V gene accounts for under half, and the others remain unexplained. Present in this sample are a few thousand clones, around 66% of which were seen just once. The ten largest make up roughly 27% of the sample.

Trimming takes 6 bases off V and 5 bases off J; junction bases not matched to a gene: 7. From its cysteine to its phenylalanine, the CDR3 spans 13 amino acids. Only the CDR3 region is kept as DNA, spanning 39 bases read in frame from base 1. CDR1 and CDR2, per the germline V gene (reference sequence), are SEHNR and FQNEAQ. The sequence was collected from a male donor with multiple myeloma. The receptor chain draws on TRBV7-9 and TRBJ2-7; 7 of the junction bases match TRBD1. The sample consisted of PBMCs, taken in a trial of ipilimumab plus nivolumab as post-transplant consolidation. The CDR3 region reads CASRGGPVHEQYF. The nucleotides read TGTGCCAGCAGAGGGGGCCCGGTGCACGAGCAGTACTTC.